Presented here are 27 T cell receptor beta chains from one specimen sequenced in a study of T-cell memory formation after mild COVID-19. TCRdb re-called the 5' RACE reads through MiXCR, storing one row per CDR3 protein. The table records roughly 450,000 distinct CDR3 sequences, 15% to 20% of them present only once. Sequenced input: PBMCs or a T cell subset sorted from them (not recorded which). The receptors come from an adult woman who had mild COVID-19 (a few samples of this study predate the infection). Cell type and time point are not known.

The chain employs TRBV10-3 and TRBJ2-7; the D call may be TRBD1 or TRBD2 (5 bases each). Germline V gene data show CDR1 as ENHRY and CDR2 as SYGVKD. The V gene lost 6 bases and the J gene lost 6 bases, with 15 bases spanning the gap. This CDR3 has 13 amino acids. The CDR3 loop is CAIRDTGGREQYF. DNA of the CDR3: TGTGCCATCAGGGATACAGGAGGTCGCGAGCAGTACTTC.

This clonotype was counted between two and nine times. The rearrangement links TRBV5-1 to TRBJ1-1; 7 bases match TRBD1. The length of the CDR3 is 16 residues. Germline assignment: CDR1 SGHRS and CDR2 YFSETQ. The V gene end was trimmed by 0 bases and the J gene end by 4 bases; junction bases not matched to a gene: 9. The CDR3 DNA follows: TGCGCCAGCAGCTTGGACGTAGGGGGCGCATCCACTGAAGCTTTCTTT. It encodes CASSLDVGGASTEAFF.

V and J are TRBV6-5 and TRBJ1-1, with 8 bases that match TRBD1. CDR1 is MNHEY and CDR2 is SVGAGI in the germline V gene. V gave up 6 bases and J gave up 6 bases; unmatched junction bases: 6. The CDR3 totals 13 residues. The CDR3 region is CASSSDRGAEAFF. As DNA, the CDR3 is TGTGCCAGCAGCTCCGACAGGGGAGCTGAAGCTTTCTTT.

The table lists this clonotype with a few counts. The chain has TRBV25-1 and TRBJ2-7; D is uncertain. CDR1 is MGHDK, CDR2 SYGVNS, per germline. The ends were cut back, 3 bases at V and 3 bases at J, with 6 bases in the middle. The CDR3 is made up of 12 amino acids. CDR3 sequence: CASSDPSYEQYF. The CDR3 bases are TGTGCCAGCAGTGACCCCAGCTACGAGCAGTACTTC.

The chain links TRBV7-9 to TRBJ2-4; the match to TRBD2 covers 9 bases. Germline V lookup: CDR1 SEHNR, CDR2 FQNEAQ (reference sequence). The CDR3 runs 16 residues. Losses at the gene ends were 5 bases for V and 0 bases for J; bases not matched to a gene: 5. CDR3 sequence: CASSASGGLAKNIQYF. Here the CDR3 DNA reads TGTGCCAGCAGCGCCAGCGGGGGGCTAGCCAAAAACATTCAGTACTTC.

This chain connects TRBV6-2 or TRBV6-3 to TRBJ2-1, with TRBD2 matching over 7 bases. The CDR3 consists of 15 residues. Germline V lookup: CDR1 MNHEY, CDR2 SVGEGT. With 6 bases clipped from V and 2 bases from J, the junction kept 7 bases outside the gene matches. CDR3 bases: TGTGCCAGCAGAACAAGCGGGGCCCCCTACAATGAGCAGTTCTTC. This sequence encodes CASRTSGAPYNEQFF.

V and J are TRBV18 and TRBJ2-7; D remains unclear. CDR1 is KGHSH and CDR2 is LQKENI in the germline V gene. V lost 2 bases to trimming and J lost 0 bases, with 8 bases between them. The CDR3 totals 14 residues. Here the CDR3 reads CASSPALSSYEQYF. The CDR3 DNA sequence: TGTGCCAGCTCACCAGCCTTGAGCTCCTACGAGCAGTACTTC.

The chain has TRBV20-1 and TRBJ2-1, with 7 bases matching TRBD2. V lost 5 bases and J lost 9; bases outside the gene matches: 7. The CDR3 has 12 amino acids. The germline V gene has CDR1 DFQATT and CDR2 SNEGSKA (reference sequence). The CDR3 loop is CSAREASTEQFF. In DNA form, the CDR3 reads TGCAGTGCTCGGGAGGCTAGTACTGAGCAGTTCTTC.

The chain couples TRBV6-5 to TRBJ2-7; TRBD2 matches 7 bases. The junction had 5 bases not matched to a gene; V was cut back by 6 bases and J by 6 bases. The CDR3 is made up of 12 amino acids. The V gene's germline CDR1 is MNHEY and CDR2 SVGAGI. The CDR3 here is CASRTSLGEQYF. The CDR3 nucleotides are TGTGCCAGCAGGACTAGCTTAGGCGAGCAGTACTTC.

The table lists this clonotype with a few counts. The chain uses TRBV4-2 and TRBJ2-1; 13 bases match TRBD2. CDR3 size: 16 residues. Germline V CDR1 and CDR2: LGHNA, YNFKEQ. V trimming: 3 bases; J trimming: 9 bases; junction bases outside the gene matches: 8. The CDR3 DNA is TGTGCCAGCAGCCAGGAACTAGCGGGGGGGCACAGTGAGCAGTTCTTC. Its translation is CASSQELAGGHSEQFF.

This clonotype has only a few counts. V usage is TRBV6-5 and J usage is TRBJ2-7; D perhaps matches TRBD2 (6 bases). The CDR3 loop spans 11 amino acids. V lost 7 bases, J lost 11 bases, and 15 bases lay in between. Looked up from germline, CDR1 is MNHEY and CDR2 is SVGAGI. The CDR3 sequence: CASKTGREEYF. The CDR3 DNA reads as TGTGCCAGCAAGACCGGGAGAGAAGAGTACTTC.

This rearrangement joins TRBV9 to TRBJ2-1; D not resolved. Germline CDR1 reads SGDLS; CDR2 reads YYNGEE. The CDR3 runs 13 residues. The V and J ends lost 0 bases and 8 bases respectively, with 9 bases between them. CDR3 nucleotide sequence: TGTGCCAGCAGCGTAGGGAGATGGGATGAGCAGTTCTTC. Its protein product is CASSVGRWDEQFF.

This chain uses TRBV7-2 with TRBJ1-4; D not certain. Germline-derived CDR1 and CDR2 are SGHTA and FQGNSA. The CDR3 runs to 13 residues. The V gene lost 2 bases and the J gene lost 8 bases, with 9 bases spanning the gap. CDR3 DNA sequence: TGTGCCAGCAGCTTATGGGGTGGGGAAAAACTGTTTTTT. It yields the protein CASSLWGGEKLFF. Together with reference TRBV7-2 and TRBJ1-4, the CDR3 gives the full variable domain: GAGVSQSPSNKVTEKGKDVELRCDPISGHTALYWYRQSLGQGLEFLIYFQGNSAPDKSGLPSDRFSAERTGGSVSTLTIQRTQQEDSAVYLCASSLWGGEKLFFGSGTQLSVL.

This clonotype came up a few times. The chain has TRBV11-3 and TRBJ2-3; the match to TRBD2 covers 10 bases. The CDR3 length is 17 residues. Germline V lookup: CDR1 SGHNT, CDR2 YENEEA. The V and J ends lost 0 bases and 8 bases, in that order; junction bases with no gene match: 11. The CDR3 here is CASSLDRSSGSRSTQYF. The CDR3 DNA sequence: TGTGCCAGCAGCTTAGATAGGTCTAGCGGGAGTAGAAGTACGCAGTATTTT.

The rearrangement uses TRBV24-1 and TRBJ2-1, with D possibly matching TRBD2 (5 bases). Germline V gives CDR1 KGHDR, CDR2 SFDVKD. The germline V and J ends were trimmed by 2 bases and 10 bases, with 14 bases remaining between them. The CDR3 is 14 residues long. The CDR3, as DNA: TGTGCCACCAGTGATTGGGTGGTTGGAGGCGAGCAGTTCTTC. Protein: CATSDWVVGGEQFF.

The rearrangement uses TRBV12-3 or TRBV12-4 and TRBJ2-5; D uncertain. Trimming removed 0 bases from V and 5 bases from J, with 10 bases in between. The CDR3 is made up of 14 amino acids. CDR3 residues: CASSLAPMGETQYF. The CDR3 region has the DNA TGTGCCAGCAGTTTAGCCCCAATGGGGGAGACCCAGTACTTC.

This clonotype appeared a few times. The chain is built from TRBV7-2 and TRBJ1-2; D possibly corresponds to TRBD1 (6 bases). The germline V and J ends were trimmed by 3 bases and 4 bases, with 15 bases remaining between them. Germline assignment: CDR1 SGHTA and CDR2 FQGNSA. This CDR3 spans 15 amino acids. The CDR3: CASSFRDTWLYGYTF. The CDR3 coding sequence is TGTGCCAGCAGCTTCCGGGACACTTGGCTCTATGGCTACACCTTC.

At least ten counts were recorded for this clonotype. CDR3 sequence (DNA): TGTGCCAGCAACTTTAACGCCGGGACAGGGATGAACACTGAAGCTTTCTTT. Translation gives CASNFNAGTGMNTEAFF. The chain recombines TRBV11-2 with TRBJ1-1; 9 bases map to TRBD1. V was clipped by 7 bases and J by 0 bases; unmatched bases: 12. Looked up from germline, CDR1 is SGHAT and CDR2 is FQNNGV. The CDR3 extends over 17 amino acids.

This clonotype showed up just a few times. This sequence joins TRBV6-2 or TRBV6-3 and TRBJ2-1, with D perhaps matching TRBD1 or TRBD2 (5 bases each). The CDR3 is 12 residues long. CDR1 is MNHEY, CDR2 SVGEGT, per germline. Trimming pared 3 bases from V and 8 bases from J, leaving 8 bases between. CDR3 protein: CASSYWGYEQFF. In nucleotides, the CDR3 is TGTGCCAGCAGTTATTGGGGGTATGAGCAGTTCTTC.

This clonotype was seen a handful of times. This chain links TRBV7-2 with TRBJ2-7; D remains unclear. From germline, CDR1 is SGHTA and CDR2 FQGNSA. Trimming took 5 bases from V and 7 from J, leaving 12 bases between them. This CDR3 spans 12 amino acids. The CDR3 is CASSPNQIEQYF. The CDR3 DNA sequence: TGTGCCAGCAGCCCGAATCAAATAGAGCAGTACTTC.

A few counts support this clonotype. The chain has TRBV9 and TRBJ1-1; D not certain. The CDR3 has 15 amino acids. The V gene lost 3 bases and the J gene lost 0 bases, with 12 bases spanning the gap. Germline values: CDR1 SGDLS, CDR2 YYNGEE. In DNA, the CDR3 is TGTGCCAGCAGCGCCCCGGGGAGGGTGAACACTGAAGCTTTCTTT. Its protein product is CASSAPGRVNTEAFF.

This clonotype was observed a few times. The chain couples TRBV10-3 to TRBJ1-1; TRBD1 might be the D (6 bases). Trimming took off 6 bases at V and 5 bases at J, with 13 bases between the two ends. Germline lookup yields CDR1 ENHRY and CDR2 SYGVKD. This CDR3 has 13 residues. The CDR3, as DNA: TGTGCCATCAGACCGACAGGAGGAACTGAAGCTTTCTTT. It yields the protein CAIRPTGGTEAFF.

V and J are TRBV5-6 and TRBJ2-7; 8 bases agree with TRBD1. CDR1 and CDR2 from the germline V gene are SGHDT and YYEEEE. The CDR3 consists of 16 residues. V shed 0 bases, J shed 3 bases, and the junction held 8 bases outside the gene matches. CDR3 in DNA: TGTGCCAGCAGCTTGGCCGGGGCAGGGGGCTTCTACGAGCAGTACTTC. It yields the protein CASSLAGAGGFYEQYF.

The rearrangement uses TRBV12-3 or TRBV12-4 and TRBJ1-1; maybe TRBD1 (5 bases). V was pared by 1 base and J by 0 bases, with 21 bases between. The CDR3 length is 19 residues. For the CDR3, the DNA is TGTGCCAGCAGTTTAGGGGGGGTGGAGTTTCGATGGATGAACACTGAAGCTTTCTTT. Translating gives CASSLGGVEFRWMNTEAFF.

This clonotype was seen more than once but under ten times. This chain joins TRBV2 and TRBJ1-2; tentative D call: TRBD1 (5 bases). CDR3 length equals 13 residues. The V and J ends lost 5 bases and 2 bases respectively, with 9 bases between them. In germline, CDR1 is SNHLY, CDR2 FYNNEI. CDR3 coding DNA: TGTGCCAGCAGTAGGGACGCCAACTATGGCTACACCTTC. This translates into CASSRDANYGYTF.

Ten or more counts support this clonotype. The gene calls are TRBV7-9 and TRBJ2-1; TRBD1 agrees at 8 bases. CDR1 and CDR2 from the germline V gene are SEHNR and FQNEAQ (reference sequence). The length of the CDR3 is 15 residues. With V trimmed by 6 bases and J by 4 bases, 8 bases remained unmatched. Written as DNA, the CDR3 is TGTGCCAGCAGAGACCATCAGGGGGCATACAATGAGCAGTTCTTC. Amino acid sequence: CASRDHQGAYNEQFF.

This clonotype was counted between two and nine times. V usage is TRBV3-1 and J usage is TRBJ2-1; D not certain. This CDR3 has 15 amino acids. Trimming took off 6 bases at V and 0 bases at J, with 12 bases between the two ends. Per germline, CDR1 LGHDT and CDR2 YNNKEL (reference sequence). The CDR3 nucleotides read TGTGCCAGCAGGCCAAGCGACCCCTCCTACAATGAGCAGTTCTTC. Residues: CASRPSDPSYNEQFF.